A single sample is the source of the 6 T cell receptor beta chains below, sequenced in a study of T cell responses to AZD1222 COVID-19 vaccine. Assay used: immunoSEQ multiplex PCR; TCRdb lists only in-frame clones, some missing. Of about 150,000 clones in the sample, 75% to 90% are singletons; the top ten hold roughly 4.3%. The sequences come from peripheral blood, collected on day 0 of AZD1222 vaccination. The receptors were sampled from an adult in good health.

In nucleotides, the CDR3 is TGTGCCACCAGCAGGAACGAAGACAGGGCCGAGCAGTACTTC. Its protein is CATSRNEDRAEQYF. This chain uses TRBV15 with TRBJ2-7, with 7 bases matching TRBD1. In germline, CDR1 is LNHNV, CDR2 YYDKDF (reference sequence). The CDR3 totals 14 residues. V dropped 3 bases and J dropped 6; count of bases not matched to a gene: 8.

V and J are TRBV29-1 and TRBJ2-3; the match to TRBD2 covers 8 bases. The CDR3 length is 18 residues. The junction had 17 bases not matched to a gene; V was cut back by 6 bases and J by 0 bases. Germline V gives CDR1 SQVTM, CDR2 ANQGSEA. CDR3: CSVKTSSGGHLSTDTQYF. For the CDR3, the DNA is TGCAGCGTCAAAACTAGCAGCGGGGGCCATCTTAGCACAGATACGCAGTATTTT.

The CDR3 DNA sequence: TGTGCCAGCAGTTTGGGTTACAACTTCTACGAGCAGTACTTC. It yields the protein CASSLGYNFYEQYF. This chain links TRBV27 with TRBJ2-7; D not certain. V lost 3 bases and J 3 bases, leaving 12 bases between the germline ends. CDR3 length: 14 amino acids. The V gene's germline CDR1 is MNHEY and CDR2 SMNVEV (reference sequence).

V gene TRBV20-1 combines with J gene TRBJ1-1, with D unclear. CDR3 length equals 10 residues. Per germline, CDR1 DFQATT and CDR2 SNEGSKA (reference sequence). Trimming left V 6 bases short and J 5 bases short, with 7 bases between. The CDR3 here is CSAGWTEAFF. In DNA, the CDR3 is TGCAGTGCAGGGTGGACTGAAGCTTTCTTT.

The chain joins TRBV5-1 to TRBJ2-2, with TRBD2 matching over 10 bases. Germline V lookup: CDR1 SGHRS, CDR2 YFSETQ. This CDR3 comprises 16 residues. The V segment lost 3 bases and the J segment 6 bases; nucleotides outside the gene matches: 8. The CDR3 coding sequence is TGCGCCAGCAGCTATACAGGGCTAGCGGGGGCCGGGGAGCTGTTTTTT. Translation gives CASSYTGLAGAGELFF.

This sequence joins TRBV5-8 and TRBJ1-5; 7 bases fit TRBD1. V shed 2 bases and J 5 bases; nucleotides not matched to a gene: 7. The V gene's germline CDR1 is SGHTS and CDR2 YDEGEE. The CDR3 is 15 residues long. For the CDR3, the DNA is TGTGCCAGCAGCTTCATCCGACAGGGCGATCAGCCCCAGCATTTT. Its translation is CASSFIRQGDQPQHF.